The entry below gives a single T cell receptor (beta chain) sequence along with its context. The data originate from a study of cytomegalovirus exposure and HLA in healthy donors. Primers included in the PCR were 60 Vbeta and 13 Jbeta primers. Some clones are missing from TCRdb's copy, which holds only in-frame ones; the method was immunoSEQ multiplex PCR. The sample carries approximately 180,000 clones, roughly 81% recorded once. There are 12 residues in the CDR3. V lost 3 bases to trimming and J lost 2 bases, with 4 bases between them. Germline V gives CDR1 SGHNT, CDR2 YENEEA. The V call is TRBV11-3, the J call TRBJ1-1; D is undetermined. The origin of this receptor is a girl aged 10 to 17 in good health and CMV-seropositive. Material: PBMCs. The CDR3 sequence is CASSFSNTEAFF. In DNA form, the CDR3 reads TGTGCCAGCAGCTTTTCAAACACTGAAGCTTTCTTT.